These 17 T cell receptor beta chains came from one sample sequenced in a study of cytomegalovirus exposure and HLA in healthy donors. The table came from immunoSEQ multiplex PCR; TCRdb's copy has only in-frame clones and leaves some out. Of some 290,000 clones detected, roughly 86% appear once; the ten largest clones hold approximately 0.96%. Sequencing was carried out using PBMCs. Source of these receptors: a man aged 25 to 40 in good health and CMV-seronegative.

The chain employs TRBV18 and TRBJ2-5, with 8 bases matching TRBD1. Trimming at V came to 6 bases and at J to 5 bases, leaving 8 bases not matched to a gene. The CDR3 runs 14 residues. The germline CDR1 and CDR2 sequences are KGHSH and LQKENI. In DNA form, the CDR3 reads TGTGCCAGCTCGATACCAGGGGGCCGGGAGACCCAGTACTTC. The encoded protein is CASSIPGGRETQYF.

The V call is TRBV5-6, the J call TRBJ2-4, with 9 bases identical to TRBD1. Germline values: CDR1 SGHDT, CDR2 YYEEEE. There are 14 residues in the CDR3. J was trimmed by 4 bases and V by 3 bases; bases with no gene match: 2. The CDR3 nucleotides are TGTGCCAGCAGCTGGACAGGGGTAAAAAACATTCAGTACTTC. Protein product: CASSWTGVKNIQYF.

The chain couples TRBV2 to TRBJ1-1, with TRBD1 as a possible D gene (6 bases). CDR3 length: 13 residues. Trimming took off 6 bases at V and 4 bases at J, with 12 bases between the two ends. CDR1 is SNHLY and CDR2 is FYNNEI in the germline V gene. The CDR3 reads CASRTGLSTEAFF. CDR3 DNA: TGTGCCAGCAGAACAGGGTTGAGCACTGAAGCTTTCTTT.

As DNA, the CDR3 is TGTGCCAGCAGTTACTGGGACAGGGGGCCGGGCTACACCTTC. Amino acid sequence: CASSYWDRGPGYTF. The V and J genes are TRBV6-5 and TRBJ1-2; 12 nucleotides agree with TRBD1. CDR1 and CDR2 from the germline V gene are MNHEY and SVGAGI. Germline trimming cut 1 base from V and 8 bases from J; bases unmatched to any gene: 2. CDR3 size: 14 residues.

The table lists this clone with a few counts. The chain links TRBV10-3 to TRBJ2-7, with 7 positions matching TRBD1. Germline lookup yields CDR1 ENHRY and CDR2 SYGVKD. The junction had 2 bases not matched to a gene; V was cut back by 5 bases and J by 4 bases. The CDR3 has 12 residues. CDR3 coding DNA: TGTGCCATCAGTCCGGACAGGTACGAGCAGTACTTC. Translating gives CAISPDRYEQYF.

The rearrangement uses TRBV7-9 and TRBJ2-3; 8 nucleotides match TRBD1. This CDR3 is 15 amino acids long. Germline values: CDR1 SEHNR, CDR2 FQNEAQ (reference sequence). V shed 4 bases, J shed 2 bases, and the junction held 5 bases outside the gene matches. The CDR3 spells CASSSGQANTDTQYF. The CDR3 DNA sequence: TGTGCCAGCAGCTCGGGACAGGCCAACACAGATACGCAGTATTTT.

V is TRBV6-5 and J is TRBJ2-7; possibly TRBD1 for D (6 bases). The V gene's germline CDR1 is MNHEY and CDR2 SVGAGI. The CDR3 length is 15 residues. Trimming left V 2 bases short and J 0 bases short, with 11 bases between. The DNA for the CDR3 is TGTGCCAGCAGTTACGGGACAACGAACTCCTACGAGCAGTACTTC. Translated, it gives CASSYGTTNSYEQYF.

CDR3 region: CSFWGASGADTQYF. The CDR3, as DNA: TGCAGCTTCTGGGGGGCTAGCGGGGCAGATACGCAGTATTTT. The chain joins TRBV29-1 to TRBJ2-3; 9 bases match TRBD2. This CDR3 comprises 14 residues. V lost 8 bases, J lost 4 bases, and 10 bases stayed unmatched. The germline CDR1 and CDR2 sequences are SQVTM and ANQGSEA.

A single count supports this clone. V usage is TRBV5-1 and J usage is TRBJ2-2; D remains ambiguous. Germline V gene sequence: CDR1 SGHRS, CDR2 YFSETQ. The CDR3 is 16 residues long. Trimming removed 2 bases at V and 2 bases at J, with 13 bases between. The CDR3 nucleotides read TGCGCCAGCAGCTTTAGCCCCTCGCTTAACACCGGGGAGCTGTTTTTT. Translating gives CASSFSPSLNTGELFF.

V and J are TRBV14 and TRBJ1-2; the D gene is possibly TRBD1 (6 bases). The CDR3 covers 14 residues. V lost 4 bases, J lost 8 bases, and 17 bases lay in between. Germline V gene lookup returns CDR1 SGHDN and CDR2 FVKESK. CDR3 DNA: TGTGCCAGCAGCCCCGGGGGGGCAGGGCGAGGCTACACCTTC. Translating it yields CASSPGGAGRGYTF.

The V call is TRBV19, the J call TRBJ1-2; no reliable D call. In germline, CDR1 is LNHDA, CDR2 SQIVND (reference sequence). The CDR3 totals 15 residues. V was clipped by 5 bases and J by 6 bases, with 19 bases between them. The CDR3 region is CASSPWTPAVHGYTF. CDR3 nucleotides: TGTGCCAGTAGTCCTTGGACTCCGGCGGTGCATGGCTACACCTTC.

CDR3 residues: CASSGHVYEQYF. CDR3 nucleotides: TGTGCCAGCAGCGGACACGTGTACGAGCAGTACTTC. This sequence joins TRBV2 and TRBJ2-7; D is possibly TRBD1 (5 bases). This CDR3 is 12 amino acids long. Germline V gives CDR1 SNHLY, CDR2 FYNNEI. Trimming shortened V by 6 bases and J by 4 bases, and 10 bases separated the two germline ends.

This chain connects TRBV6-1 to TRBJ2-7; D perhaps matches TRBD1 (6 bases). The CDR3 covers 15 residues. V lost 7 bases and J 0 bases, leaving 16 bases between the germline ends. In germline, CDR1 is MNHNS, CDR2 SASEGT. CDR3 sequence (DNA): TGTGCCAGCAACCAGGACAGCGGAAACTCCTACGAGCAGTACTTC. It is translated as CASNQDSGNSYEQYF.

V and J are TRBV18 and TRBJ2-1, with 14 positions matching TRBD2. Germline CDR1 KGHSH, CDR2 LQKENI. The trim removed 6 bases at V and 4 bases at J, leaving 11 bases unmatched. This CDR3 region has 18 residues. The CDR3 is CASSPRLAGGQTYNEQFF. The CDR3 DNA is TGTGCCAGCTCTCCAAGACTAGCGGGGGGGCAAACTTACAATGAGCAGTTCTTC.

CDR3 sequence (DNA): TGTGCCAGCAGCCCCCACAGGACGCCCTACGAGCAGTACTTC. Translation: CASSPHRTPYEQYF. The chain has TRBV4-2 and TRBJ2-7, with D possibly being TRBD1 (5 bases). The CDR3 spans 14 residues. V was cut by 4 bases and J by 2 bases, with 12 bases left in between. Germline V lookup: CDR1 LGHNA, CDR2 YNFKEQ.

The chain combines TRBV6-1 with TRBJ2-6; D not resolved. Germline lookup yields CDR1 MNHNS and CDR2 SASEGT. This CDR3 spans 15 amino acids. V was cut by 7 bases and J by 0 bases, with 10 bases left in between. The CDR3 is CASTRFHSGANVLTF. CDR3 coding DNA: TGTGCCAGCACCCGGTTTCACTCTGGGGCCAACGTCCTGACTTTC.

V gene TRBV7-2 combines with J gene TRBJ2-7, with D possibly matching TRBD1 (6 bases). V was shortened by 4 bases and J by 9 bases, with 19 bases between the two germline ends. Per the germline V gene, CDR1 is SGHTA and CDR2 is FQGNSA. The CDR3 consists of 14 residues. In nucleotides, the CDR3 is TGTGCCAGCAGCTCTGACAGGTGGTCGTCCGGGCAGTACTTC. This gives the protein CASSSDRWSSGQYF.